The rows below give T cell receptor beta chains drawn from one sample of a study of beta chain features in type 1 diabetes. Sequenced by immunoSEQ multiplex PCR; TCRdb stores in-frame clones only, minus some. The sample consists of hundreds of thousands of clones, over 11% of them appearing once. The source material was naive CD4+ T cells from blood. The receptors here all came from a man younger than 35 with type 1 diabetes. CDR3s include the opening cysteine and the closing phenylalanine or tryptophan. Each record gives: V gene, D gene, J gene, clone size, CDR3 protein, CDR3 DNA. The D gene is left open where the match is weak. The size field is filled for only some rows; it gives once, few, many or a size class.

TRBV6-1	-	TRBJ2-1	-	CASRDANRDRNEQFF	TGTGCCAGCAGGGACGCCAACAGGGATCGGAATGAGCAGTTCTTC
TRBV28	TRBD1	TRBJ2-7	-	CASSKDRVRAYEQYF	TGTGCCAGCAGTAAAGACAGGGTTAGGGCCTACGAGCAGTACTTC
TRBV28	-	TRBJ1-5	few	CASSPGGSNQPQHF	TGTGCCAGCAGTCCGGGGGGTAGCAATCAGCCCCAGCATTTT
TRBV7-2	TRBD1	TRBJ2-7	few	CASSRRQGSYEQYF	TGTGCCAGCAGCAGGAGACAGGGGTCCTACGAGCAGTACTTC
TRBV13	-	TRBJ1-5	few	CASSLEGRGQPQHF	TGTGCCAGCAGCTTAGAGGGGAGGGGACAGCCCCAGCATTTT
TRBV18	-	TRBJ1-2	-	CASSVNNGMDGYTF	TGTGCCAGCTCCGTTAATAACGGGATGGATGGCTACACCTTC
TRBV25-1	-	TRBJ2-1	few	CASLPRGRDEQFF	TGTGCCAGCCTACCCCGGGGGCGGGATGAGCAGTTCTTC
TRBV25-1	-	TRBJ1-2	few	CASSVPDTSGYTF	TGTGCCAGCAGTGTTCCGGACACGAGCGGCTACACCTTC
TRBV30	TRBD1	TRBJ2-3	few	CASTGGANTQYF	TGTGCCTCAACAGGGGGCGCGAATACGCAGTATTTT
TRBV7-2	TRBD1	TRBJ2-2	few	CASKGTGNTGELFF	TGTGCCAGCAAAGGGACAGGGAACACCGGGGAGCTGTTTTTT
TRBV5-1	TRBD2	TRBJ2-3	-	CASSLPGLAGDADTQYF	TGCGCCAGCAGCTTGCCCGGACTAGCGGGAGATGCAGATACGCAGTATTTT
TRBV13	-	TRBJ1-6	few	CASSLVGRSPLHF	TGTGCCAGCAGCTTAGTCGGCCGGTCACCCCTCCACTTT
TRBV29-1	-	TRBJ1-2	-	CSASQGGGYTF	TGCAGCGCTTCGCAAGGGGGTGGCTACACCTTC
TRBV30	TRBD1	TRBJ1-2	few	CAWSVQGQGLSGYTF	TGTGCCTGGAGTGTACAGGGACAGGGTTTGAGTGGCTACACCTTC
TRBV4-2	-	TRBJ2-5	-	CASSQDSELQETQYF	TGTGCCAGCAGCCAAGACTCGGAGTTACAAGAGACCCAGTACTTC
TRBV7-9	-	TRBJ1-1	few	CASSLVESTEAFF	TGTGCCAGCAGCTTAGTCGAGAGCACTGAAGCTTTCTTT
TRBV19	-	TRBJ2-1	-	CASSIDLTNEQFF	TGTGCCAGTAGTATAGACCTAACCAATGAGCAGTTCTTC